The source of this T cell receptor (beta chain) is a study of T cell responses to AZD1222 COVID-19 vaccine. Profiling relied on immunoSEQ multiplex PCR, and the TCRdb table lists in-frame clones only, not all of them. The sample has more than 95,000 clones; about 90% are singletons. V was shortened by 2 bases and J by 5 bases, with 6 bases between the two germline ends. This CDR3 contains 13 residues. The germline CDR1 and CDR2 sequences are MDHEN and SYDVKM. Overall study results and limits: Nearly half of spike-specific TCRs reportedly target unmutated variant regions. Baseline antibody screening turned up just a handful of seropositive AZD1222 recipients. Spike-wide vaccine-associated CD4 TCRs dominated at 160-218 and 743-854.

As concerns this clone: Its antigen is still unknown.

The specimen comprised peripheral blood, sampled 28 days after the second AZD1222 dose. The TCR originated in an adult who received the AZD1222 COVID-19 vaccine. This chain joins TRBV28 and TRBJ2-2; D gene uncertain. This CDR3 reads CASSLLQTGELFF. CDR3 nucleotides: TGTGCCAGCAGTTTACTTCAAACCGGGGAGCTGTTTTTT.